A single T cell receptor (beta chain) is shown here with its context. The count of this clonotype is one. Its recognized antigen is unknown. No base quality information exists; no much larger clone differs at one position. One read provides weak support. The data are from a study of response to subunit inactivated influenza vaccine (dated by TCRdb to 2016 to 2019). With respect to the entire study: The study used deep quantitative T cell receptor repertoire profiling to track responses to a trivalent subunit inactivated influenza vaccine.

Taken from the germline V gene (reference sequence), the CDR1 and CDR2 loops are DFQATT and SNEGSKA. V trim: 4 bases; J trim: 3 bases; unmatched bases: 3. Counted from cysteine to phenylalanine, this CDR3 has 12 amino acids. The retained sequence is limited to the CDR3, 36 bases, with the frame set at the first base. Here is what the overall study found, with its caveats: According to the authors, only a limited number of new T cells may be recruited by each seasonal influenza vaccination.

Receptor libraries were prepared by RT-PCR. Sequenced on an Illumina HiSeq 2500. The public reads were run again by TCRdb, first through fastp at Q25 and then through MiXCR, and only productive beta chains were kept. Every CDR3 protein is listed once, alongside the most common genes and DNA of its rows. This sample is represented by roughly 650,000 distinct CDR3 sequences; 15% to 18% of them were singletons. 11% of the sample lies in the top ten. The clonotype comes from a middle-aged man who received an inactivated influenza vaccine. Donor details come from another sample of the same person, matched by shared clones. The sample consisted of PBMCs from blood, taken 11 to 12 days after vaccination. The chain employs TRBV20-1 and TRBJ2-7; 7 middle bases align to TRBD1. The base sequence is TGCAGTGCTACAAGACAGGGCTACGAGCAGTACTTC. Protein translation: CSATRQGYEQYF.